This is a list of T cell receptor beta chains from one sample in a study of shared clonotypes between healthy human individuals. Assay used: immunoSEQ multiplex PCR; TCRdb lists only in-frame clones, some missing. The repertoire has under 1 million clones, 96% of them found once; the top ten carry 0.2% to 0.25%. Material for sequencing was naive CD8+ T cells sorted from blood. Receptors were obtained from a man younger than 45 in good health. The CDR3 runs from the conserved cysteine through the conserved F or W. A D gene is named only where the DNA matches it firmly. Size is stated for part of the rows, as once, few or many counts, or as a class when the clone is expanded.

J gene: TRBJ2-2; D gene: NA; clone size: once; V gene: TRBV7-9; CDR3 DNA: TGTGCCAGCAGCTTAGTTAGTGGGACGGAGCACACCGGGGAGCTGTTTTTT; CDR3 protein: CASSLVSGTEHTGELFF
J gene: TRBJ2-6; D gene: NA; clone size: NA; V gene: TRBV29-1; CDR3 DNA: TGCAGCGCCCACTCTGGGGCCAACGTCCTGACTTTC; CDR3 protein: CSAHSGANVLTF
J gene: TRBJ1-5; D gene: NA; clone size: NA; V gene: TRBV11-2; CDR3 DNA: TGTGCCAGCAGCGACAACAGGCTCCCAAATCAGCCCCAGCATTTT; CDR3 protein: CASSDNRLPNQPQHF
J gene: TRBJ2-7; D gene: TRBD1; clone size: NA; V gene: TRBV4-1; CDR3 DNA: TGCGCCAGCAGCTCTACCGGGACAGGGGGAGGGGAGCAGTACTTC; CDR3 protein: CASSSTGTGGGEQYF
J gene: TRBJ2-7; D gene: NA; clone size: NA; V gene: TRBV7-9; CDR3 DNA: TGTGCCAGCAGCCCATACCCGGGCTCCTACGAGCAGTACTTC; CDR3 protein: CASSPYPGSYEQYF
J gene: TRBJ2-7; D gene: NA; clone size: NA; V gene: TRBV13; CDR3 DNA: TGTGCCAGCAGCTTGGGTTACGAGCAGTACTTC; CDR3 protein: CASSLGYEQYF
J gene: TRBJ2-7; D gene: NA; clone size: NA; V gene: TRBV9; CDR3 DNA: TGTGCCAGCAGCGTAGCTGACGGGGTTTCCTACGAGCAGTACTTC; CDR3 protein: CASSVADGVSYEQYF
J gene: TRBJ1-2; D gene: NA; clone size: once; V gene: TRBV2; CDR3 DNA: TGTGCCAGCATCGACAGGTCGGATGGCTACACCTTC; CDR3 protein: CASIDRSDGYTF
J gene: TRBJ1-2; D gene: TRBD1; clone size: NA; V gene: TRBV6-5; CDR3 DNA: TGTGCCAGCAGCACGGGACAGACGAACTATGGCTACACCTTC; CDR3 protein: CASSTGQTNYGYTF
J gene: TRBJ2-2; D gene: TRBD2; clone size: once; V gene: TRBV7-9; CDR3 DNA: TGTGCCAGCAGTCAAGAAGGGACTAGCGGGAGCAGCGGGGAGCTGTTTTTT; CDR3 protein: CASSQEGTSGSSGELFF
J gene: TRBJ2-1; D gene: NA; clone size: NA; V gene: TRBV6-5; CDR3 DNA: TGTGCCAGCATAGGGGAGGGGGCGAATGAGCAGTTCTTC; CDR3 protein: CASIGEGANEQFF
J gene: TRBJ1-2; D gene: NA; clone size: NA; V gene: TRBV25-1; CDR3 DNA: TGTGCCAGCAGTGCGAGTATCAGGGTGGGTGGCTACACCTTC; CDR3 protein: CASSASIRVGGYTF
J gene: TRBJ2-4; D gene: NA; clone size: NA; V gene: TRBV5-6; CDR3 DNA: TGTGCCAGCAGCTCGGAAGGGAGTGGTGAAAACATTCAGTACTTC; CDR3 protein: CASSSEGSGENIQYF
J gene: TRBJ1-5; D gene: NA; clone size: once; V gene: TRBV14; CDR3 DNA: TGTGCCAGCAGCCCTTCGGGGGGGAATCAGCCCCAGCATTTT; CDR3 protein: CASSPSGGNQPQHF
J gene: TRBJ2-7; D gene: TRBD1; clone size: NA; V gene: TRBV10-3; CDR3 DNA: TGTGCCATCAGTGGAGGGGGCACTCAACAGTACTTC; CDR3 protein: CAISGGGTQQYF
J gene: TRBJ2-1; D gene: NA; clone size: NA; V gene: TRBV5-1; CDR3 DNA: TGCGCCAGCAGACTTTCCCCTTTCAATCCCAGCAATGAGCAGTTCTTC; CDR3 protein: CASRLSPFNPSNEQFF
J gene: TRBJ2-7; D gene: TRBD1; clone size: NA; V gene: TRBV5-6; CDR3 DNA: TGTGCCAGCAGTCTGGGACAGGGGATAGGGGAGCAGTACTTC; CDR3 protein: CASSLGQGIGEQYF
J gene: TRBJ1-1; D gene: TRBD1; clone size: NA; V gene: TRBV5-4; CDR3 DNA: TGTGCCAGCAGCTTGGGGGCCCCGACAGGGAGCACTGAAGCTTTCTTT; CDR3 protein: CASSLGAPTGSTEAFF
J gene: TRBJ1-5; D gene: NA; clone size: NA; V gene: TRBV27; CDR3 DNA: TGTGCCAGCAGTCTGAGGGGGAATCGCAATCAGCCCCAGCATTTT; CDR3 protein: CASSLRGNRNQPQHF
J gene: TRBJ2-7; D gene: NA; clone size: NA; V gene: TRBV4-2; CDR3 DNA: TGTGCCAGCAGCCAAGTCAATAGGGGACCATCCTACGAGCAGTACTTC; CDR3 protein: CASSQVNRGPSYEQYF
J gene: TRBJ2-1; D gene: NA; clone size: NA; V gene: TRBV29-1; CDR3 DNA: TGCAGCGTGTACGGGACCTCTTCGTCTAATGAGCAGTTCTTC; CDR3 protein: CSVYGTSSSNEQFF
J gene: TRBJ2-7; D gene: NA; clone size: once; V gene: TRBV21-1; CDR3 DNA: TGTGCCGCCGCATGGGGCGGATCCTACGAGCAGTACTTC; CDR3 protein: CAAAWGGSYEQYF
J gene: TRBJ1-2; D gene: NA; clone size: once; V gene: TRBV4-1; CDR3 DNA: TGCGCCAGCAGCCAAGCCGGCTATGGCTACACCTTC; CDR3 protein: CASSQAGYGYTF
J gene: TRBJ2-7; D gene: NA; clone size: NA; V gene: TRBV28; CDR3 DNA: TGTGCCAGCAGCCTAACCTCCGGGACCGATTCCTACGAGCAGTACTTC; CDR3 protein: CASSLTSGTDSYEQYF
J gene: TRBJ1-2; D gene: TRBD1; clone size: NA; V gene: TRBV9; CDR3 DNA: TGTGCCAGCAGCGCCCGGACAGGGAAGGTCTATGGCTACACCTTC; CDR3 protein: CASSARTGKVYGYTF
J gene: TRBJ1-2; D gene: NA; clone size: NA; V gene: TRBV29-1; CDR3 DNA: TGCAGCGTCTGGGGACAAGAAGGACACTATGGCTACACCTTC; CDR3 protein: CSVWGQEGHYGYTF
J gene: TRBJ2-2; D gene: TRBD1; clone size: NA; V gene: TRBV4-3; CDR3 DNA: TGCGCCAGCAGCCCCTGGACAGGAAACACCGGGGAGCTGTTTTTT; CDR3 protein: CASSPWTGNTGELFF
J gene: TRBJ2-1; D gene: TRBD2; clone size: NA; V gene: TRBV5-5; CDR3 DNA: TGTGCCAGCAGCTGGCGGGCTGGGGTAGCGGGATTTCGGATTGAGCAGTTCTTC; CDR3 protein: CASSWRAGVAGFRIEQFF
J gene: TRBJ1-1; D gene: TRBD1; clone size: NA; V gene: TRBV5-1; CDR3 DNA: TGCGCCAGCAGCTTGGTGACAGGGGAGGACTTGAACACTGAAGCTTTCTTT; CDR3 protein: CASSLVTGEDLNTEAFF
J gene: TRBJ1-5; D gene: NA; clone size: NA; V gene: TRBV25-1; CDR3 DNA: TGTGCCAGCAGTGGGGCGGGGGGGAATCAGCCCCAGCATTTT; CDR3 protein: CASSGAGGNQPQHF
J gene: TRBJ2-7; D gene: NA; clone size: NA; V gene: TRBV28; CDR3 DNA: TGTGCCAGCAGTTTAGAGGGAACGGGCGGCTACGAGCAGTACTTC; CDR3 protein: CASSLEGTGGYEQYF
J gene: TRBJ2-7; D gene: NA; clone size: once; V gene: TRBV28; CDR3 DNA: TGTGCCAGCAGCCCGACGGTGAGCTCCTACGAGCAGTACTTC; CDR3 protein: CASSPTVSSYEQYF
J gene: TRBJ2-2; D gene: NA; clone size: NA; V gene: TRBV27; CDR3 DNA: TGTGCCAGCCGGCCACGCGACCTGAACACCGGGGAGCTGTTTTTT; CDR3 protein: CASRPRDLNTGELFF
J gene: TRBJ2-5; D gene: TRBD2; clone size: NA; V gene: TRBV7-9; CDR3 DNA: TGTGCCAGCAGCTCCGGACTAGCGGCGGAGACCCAGTACTTC; CDR3 protein: CASSSGLAAETQYF
J gene: TRBJ1-2; D gene: TRBD1; clone size: once; V gene: TRBV2; CDR3 DNA: TGTGCCACCCGGGACAGCGACCCATATGGCTACACCTTC; CDR3 protein: CATRDSDPYGYTF
J gene: TRBJ2-3; D gene: NA; clone size: NA; V gene: TRBV7-9; CDR3 DNA: TGTGCCAGCAGCCCGAGAGATCTGCGCACAGATACGCAGTATTTT; CDR3 protein: CASSPRDLRTDTQYF
J gene: TRBJ1-2; D gene: TRBD1; clone size: NA; V gene: TRBV7-2; CDR3 DNA: TGTGCCAGCAGCGGCGGGACAGAAAACTATGGCTACACCTTC; CDR3 protein: CASSGGTENYGYTF
J gene: TRBJ1-2; D gene: NA; clone size: NA; V gene: TRBV27; CDR3 DNA: TGTGCCAGCAGTTTATCGGAGGGGCCGGGAGGCTACACCTTC; CDR3 protein: CASSLSEGPGGYTF
J gene: TRBJ1-5; D gene: NA; clone size: NA; V gene: TRBV28; CDR3 DNA: TGTGCCAGCAGTTTAACCCAGGTTAACAATCAGCCCCAGCATTTT; CDR3 protein: CASSLTQVNNQPQHF
J gene: TRBJ1-1; D gene: TRBD1; clone size: NA; V gene: TRBV15; CDR3 DNA: TGTGCCACCAGCTACGACAGGGACACTGAAGCTTTCTTT; CDR3 protein: CATSYDRDTEAFF
J gene: TRBJ2-1; D gene: NA; clone size: NA; V gene: TRBV29-1; CDR3 DNA: TGCAGCGCTCGCCCCCTCCTAATCCACAATGAGCAGTTCTTC; CDR3 protein: CSARPLLIHNEQFF